The 29 T cell receptor beta chains below all came from one sample that was sequenced in a study of blood T cell repertoires in COVID-19. Sequenced by immunoSEQ multiplex PCR; TCRdb stores in-frame clones only, minus some. The profile shows around 260,000 clones, about 87% of them singletons. The specimen sequenced was peripheral blood. The receptors were gathered from a woman in her forties or fifties with acute or convalescent COVID-19.

This clone was seen once. This sequence joins TRBV6-5 and TRBJ1-1; perhaps TRBD1 as D (6 bases). The germline V gene has CDR1 MNHEY and CDR2 SVGAGI. The CDR3 is made up of 13 amino acids. Trimming cost V 5 bases and J 3 bases, with 10 bases left between them. CDR3 protein: CASSLQGYTEAFF. CDR3 sequence (DNA): TGTGCCAGCAGTCTACAGGGATACACTGAAGCTTTCTTT.

This rearrangement joins TRBV28 to TRBJ1-4, with D hard to call. Trimming stripped 4 bases from V and 8 bases from J, with 17 bases between. This CDR3 has 15 amino acids. CDR1 and CDR2 (germline): MDHEN, SYDVKM. In nucleotides, the CDR3 is TGTGCCAGCAGTTCCAGGACTGTCCTTTCCGAAAAACTGTTTTTT. It codes for CASSSRTVLSEKLFF.

The chain has TRBV28 and TRBJ2-7; D gene uncertain. V lost 6 bases and J 1 base, leaving 13 bases between the germline ends. CDR1 and CDR2 (germline): MDHEN, SYDVKM. CDR3 length: 14 amino acids. CDR3 protein: CASSARSRSYEQYF. As DNA, the CDR3 is TGTGCCAGCAGCGCCCGTAGCCGGTCCTACGAGCAGTACTTC.

The rearrangement joins TRBV5-4 to TRBJ2-3; D unresolved. The CDR3 spans 14 residues. Germline CDR1 is SGHNT and CDR2 is YYREEE (reference sequence). Trimming shortened V by 0 bases and J by 1 base, and 6 bases separated the two germline ends. The CDR3 is CASSLDSGTDTQYF. The CDR3 coding sequence is TGTGCCAGCAGCTTGGACTCGGGCACAGATACGCAGTATTTT. Full variable domain (missing parts from reference TRBV5-4 and TRBJ2-3): ETGVTQSPTHLIKTRGQQVTLRCSSQSGHNTVSWYQQALGQGPQFIFQYYREEENGRGNFPPRFSGLQFPNYSSELNVNALELDDSALYLCASSLDSGTDTQYFGPGTRLTVL.

The chain has TRBV29-1 and TRBJ2-1, with 7 bases aligning to TRBD2. The CDR3 covers 15 residues. From germline, CDR1 is SQVTM and CDR2 ANQGSEA. With V trimmed by 0 bases and J by 4 bases, 6 bases remained unmatched. The DNA of the CDR3 is TGCAGCGTTGAAGATCGGGCTAGCGGATACAATGAGCAGTTCTTC. It yields the protein CSVEDRASGYNEQFF.

The rearrangement joins TRBV6-6 to TRBJ2-1, with 9 bases matching TRBD2. With 5 bases clipped from V and 5 bases from J, the junction kept 4 bases outside the gene matches. Germline CDR1 is MNHNY and CDR2 is SVGAGI (reference sequence). There are 14 residues in the CDR3. The CDR3 here is CASSPVAGDNEQFF. In DNA form, the CDR3 reads TGTGCCAGCAGTCCCGTAGCGGGAGACAATGAGCAGTTCTTC.

This sequence joins TRBV5-4 and TRBJ2-1; TRBD2 aligns across 10 bases. The CDR3 length is 14 residues. The germline V gene has CDR1 SGHNT and CDR2 YYREEE (reference sequence). V lost 5 bases, J lost 5 bases, and 4 bases stayed unmatched. This CDR3 reads CASRGTSVHNEQFF. The CDR3 nucleotides are TGTGCCAGCAGGGGGACTAGCGTACACAATGAGCAGTTCTTC.

V gene TRBV24-1 combines with J gene TRBJ2-1, with 10 positions matching TRBD2. J lost 5 bases, V lost 5 bases, and 2 bases had no gene match. The CDR3 runs to 14 residues. In germline, CDR1 is KGHDR, CDR2 SFDVKD. CDR3 sequence (DNA): TGTGCCACCAGTGTAGCGGGAGGCAACAATGAGCAGTTCTTC. Protein: CATSVAGGNNEQFF.

The chain carries TRBV7-8 and TRBJ1-1; 9 bases align to TRBD1. The CDR3 totals 14 residues. The junction had 8 bases not matched to a gene; V was cut back by 5 bases and J by 7 bases. Germline assignment: CDR1 SGHVS and CDR2 FQNEAQ. CDR3 coding DNA: TGTGCCAGCAGCCCCCGGACAGGGGACTTTGAAGCTTTCTTT. Its translation is CASSPRTGDFEAFF.

J is TRBJ2-3 and V is TRBV4-3, with 7 bases that match TRBD2. CDR1 and CDR2 from the germline V gene are LGHNA and YSLEER. V was pared by 1 base and J by 2 bases, with 6 bases of the junction left unmatched. This CDR3 is built from 16 residues. The CDR3 nucleotides are TGCGCCAGCAGCCAAGGTTTGGGGAGGGCCACAGATACGCAGTATTTT. It encodes CASSQGLGRATDTQYF.

CDR3 amino acids: CASSPASGSRADTQYF. CDR3 DNA sequence: TGCGCCAGCAGCCCCGCTAGCGGGAGTCGGGCAGATACGCAGTATTTT. The gene calls are TRBV5-1 and TRBJ2-3, with TRBD2 matching over 10 bases. The V and J ends lost 4 bases and 4 bases, in that order; junction bases with no gene match: 9. From germline, CDR1 is SGHRS and CDR2 YFSETQ. The CDR3 sequence is 16 residues long.

The sample holds one count of this clone. The chain carries TRBV6-4 and TRBJ2-1, with 8 bases aligning to TRBD2. The CDR3 is 13 amino acids. The V segment lost 8 bases and the J segment 7 bases; nucleotides outside the gene matches: 7. The germline gives CDR1 MRHNA, CDR2 SNTAGT. This CDR3 reads CASSREVGNEQFF. The CDR3 nucleotides read TGTGCCAGCTCGCGGGAGGTCGGGAATGAGCAGTTCTTC.

This clone was counted many times. The chain couples TRBV5-1 to TRBJ2-7; D is possibly TRBD1 (5 bases). The CDR3 loop spans 14 amino acids. Trimming left V 1 base short and J 6 bases short, with 14 bases between. CDR1 is SGHRS and CDR2 is YFSETQ in the germline V gene. CDR3 DNA sequence: TGCGCCAGCAGCTTGTCGGTAACAGGCGGCGAGCAGTACTTC. Translated: CASSLSVTGGEQYF.

The rearrangement joins TRBV4-1 to TRBJ2-7, with 7 nucleotides matching TRBD1. Germline V gives CDR1 MGHRA, CDR2 YSYEKL. This CDR3 is built from 15 residues. J was trimmed by 2 bases and V by 0 bases; bases with no gene match: 4. For the CDR3, the DNA is TGCGCCAGCAGCCAAGATTGGGGACAGACCTACGAGCAGTACTTC. It encodes CASSQDWGQTYEQYF.

This chain uses TRBV6-6 with TRBJ1-2; D is perhaps TRBD1 (6 bases). Germline-derived CDR1 and CDR2 are MNHNY and SVGAGI (reference sequence). The length of the CDR3 is 15 residues. The V and J ends lost 6 bases and 0 bases respectively, with 14 bases between them. The CDR3, as DNA: TGTGCCAGCAGCGGGGCGGGGGGCGCTAACTATGGCTACACCTTC. Translation: CASSGAGGANYGYTF.

The V gene is TRBV6-2 or TRBV6-3, the J gene TRBJ2-7; a weak D match, TRBD2 (5 bases). Trimming stripped 5 bases from V and 2 bases from J, with 13 bases between. The CDR3 loop spans 14 amino acids. CDR1 and CDR2 from the germline V gene are MNHEY and SVGEGT. In DNA, the CDR3 is TGTGCCAGCAGTAGGGCCGGACTCCCCTACGAGCAGTACTTC. Its translation: CASSRAGLPYEQYF.

The gene calls are TRBV7-9 and TRBJ1-1, with 9 bases that match TRBD1. Germline-derived CDR1 and CDR2 are SEHNR and FQNEAQ (reference sequence). The CDR3 covers 12 residues. V was clipped by 5 bases and J by 8 bases; unmatched bases: 3. CDR3: CASSKQGAEAFF. CDR3 nucleotide sequence: TGTGCCAGCAGCAAACAGGGGGCCGAAGCTTTCTTT.

This sequence joins TRBV11-2 and TRBJ1-2; D perhaps matches TRBD1 (5 bases). The CDR3 is 13 amino acids. V lost 0 bases and J lost 7, with 9 bases in between. Looked up from germline, CDR1 is SGHAT and CDR2 is FQNNGV. The CDR3 DNA reads as TGTGCCAGCAGCTTAGAGACCGGGGGTGGCTACACCTTC. Its protein product is CASSLETGGGYTF.

The chain joins TRBV28 to TRBJ1-6; TRBD1 aligns across 7 bases. The CDR3 runs to 15 residues. CDR1 and CDR2 (germline): MDHEN, SYDVKM. V shed 7 bases and J 4 bases; nucleotides not matched to a gene: 7. The CDR3 spells CASTGDRHYNSPLHF. The DNA for the CDR3 is TGTGCCAGCACCGGGGACAGACATTATAATTCACCCCTCCACTTT.

The chain uses TRBV5-8 and TRBJ2-7; 8 bases fit TRBD2. V lost 1 base, J lost 1 base, and 7 bases stayed unmatched. CDR1 SGHTS and CDR2 YDEGEE come from the germline V gene. The CDR3 is made up of 16 amino acids. CDR3 nucleotide sequence: TGTGCCAGCAGCTTGATAAGAATAGCGGGGTCCTACGAGCAGTACTTC. Translation: CASSLIRIAGSYEQYF.

This clone showed up just a few times. This rearrangement joins TRBV19 to TRBJ1-2; TRBD1 is a possible D gene (6 bases). Trimming left V 3 bases short and J 4 bases short, with 15 bases between. Germline loops: CDR1 LNHDA, CDR2 SQIVND (reference sequence). This CDR3 spans 15 amino acids. In DNA, the CDR3 is TGTGCCAGTAGTATCGAGGACAGCTTGATCTATGGCTACACCTTC. This translates into CASSIEDSLIYGYTF.

The rearrangement uses TRBV3-1 (or the pseudogene TRBV3-2) and TRBJ1-3; the match to TRBD1 covers 8 bases. The CDR3 is made up of 16 amino acids. Unmatched junction bases numbered 8, after V lost 7 bases and J lost 0 bases. Germline CDR1 and CDR2: LGHDT and YNNKEL (reference sequence). CDR3 sequence reads: CASTRTGTASGNTIYF. The CDR3 DNA follows: TGTGCCAGCACCCGGACAGGGACGGCCTCTGGAAACACCATATATTTT.

The chain is built from TRBV7-8 and TRBJ2-7; 9 bases map to TRBD1. With 5 bases clipped from V and 4 bases from J, the junction kept 6 bases outside the gene matches. The CDR3 has 14 residues. Germline V gene sequence: CDR1 SGHVS, CDR2 FQNEAQ. This chain's CDR3 is CASSPTGGPYEQYF. CDR3 DNA: TGTGCCAGCAGCCCGACAGGGGGACCATACGAGCAGTACTTC.

The rearrangement links TRBV19 to TRBJ1-5; perhaps TRBD1 as D (5 bases). This CDR3 has 17 amino acids. V gave up 5 bases and J gave up 1 base, with 18 bases separating them. Germline lookup yields CDR1 LNHDA and CDR2 SQIVND (reference sequence). CDR3: CASSVLGGVGSNQPQHF. The CDR3 region has the DNA TGTGCCAGTAGTGTCCTTGGGGGGGTCGGAAGCAATCAGCCCCAGCATTTT. Based on the CDR3 plus reference TRBV19 and TRBJ1-5, the full variable domain is DGGITQSPKYLFRKEGQNVTLSCEQNLNHDAMYWYRQDPGQGLRLIYYSQIVNDFQKGDIAEGYSVSREKKESFPLTVTSAQKNPTAFYLCASSVLGGVGSNQPQHFGDGTRLSIL.

The J gene is TRBJ1-6, the V gene TRBV28; tentative D call: TRBD1 (6 bases). CDR3 length: 15 amino acids. Looked up from germline, CDR1 is MDHEN and CDR2 is SYDVKM. With 7 bases removed from V and 7 bases from J, the gap between germline ends came to 17 bases. In DNA, the CDR3 is TGTGCCAGCACCTTTCCTCAGGGGAGAAATTCACCCCTCCACTTT. Protein product: CASTFPQGRNSPLHF.

V usage is TRBV19 and J usage is TRBJ2-4; D is unresolved. Germline CDR1 LNHDA, CDR2 SQIVND (reference sequence). V lost 3 bases, J lost 12 bases, and 18 bases lay in between. CDR3 length: 14 amino acids. The CDR3: CASSIVGTPADQYF. CDR3 bases: TGTGCCAGTAGTATCGTCGGCACTCCGGCGGATCAGTACTTC.

This chain joins TRBV6-5 and TRBJ2-3, with 8 bases matching TRBD2. The CDR3 extends over 13 amino acids. V was pared by 8 bases and J by 6 bases, with 7 bases of the junction left unmatched. Germline-derived CDR1 and CDR2 are MNHEY and SVGAGI. Here the CDR3 reads CASGGGGTDTQYF. The CDR3 DNA reads TGTGCCAGCGGAGGCGGGGGGACGGATACGCAGTATTTT.

This chain connects TRBV6-5 to TRBJ2-7, with 10 bases that match TRBD2. V shed 4 bases and J 4 bases; nucleotides not matched to a gene: 10. This CDR3 comprises 16 residues. The V gene's germline CDR1 is MNHEY and CDR2 SVGAGI. The CDR3 loop is CASSLAGGLEQYEQYF. DNA for the CDR3: TGTGCCAGCAGTTTAGCGGGAGGCCTGGAACAATACGAGCAGTACTTC.

V and J are TRBV7-8 and TRBJ2-5; TRBD1 matches 8 bases. Germline CDR1 and CDR2: SGHVS and FQNEAQ. Trimming took 2 bases from V and 1 from J; bases not matched to a gene: 3. This CDR3 spans 15 amino acids. The CDR3 spells CASSLPGGGQETQYF. The CDR3 coding sequence is TGTGCCAGCAGCTTACCAGGGGGCGGCCAAGAGACCCAGTACTTC. Together with reference TRBV7-8 and TRBJ2-5, the CDR3 gives the full variable domain: GAGVSQSPRYKVAKRGQDVALRCDPISGHVSLFWYQQALGQGPEFLTYFQNEAQLDKSGLPSDRFFAERPEGSVSTLKIQRTQQEDSAVYLCASSLPGGGQETQYFGPGTRLLVL.